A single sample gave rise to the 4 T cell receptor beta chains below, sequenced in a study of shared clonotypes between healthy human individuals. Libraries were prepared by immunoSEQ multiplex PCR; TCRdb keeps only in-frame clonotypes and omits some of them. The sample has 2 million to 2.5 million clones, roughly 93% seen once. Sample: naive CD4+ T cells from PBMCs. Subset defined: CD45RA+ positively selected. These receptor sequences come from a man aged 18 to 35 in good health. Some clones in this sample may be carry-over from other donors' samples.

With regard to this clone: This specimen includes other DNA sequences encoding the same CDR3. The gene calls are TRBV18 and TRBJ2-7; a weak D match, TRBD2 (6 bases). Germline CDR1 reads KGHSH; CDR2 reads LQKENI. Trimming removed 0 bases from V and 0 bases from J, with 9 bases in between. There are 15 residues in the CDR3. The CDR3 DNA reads TGTGCCAGCTCACCACCGGGACTCAGCTCCTACGAGCAGTACTTC. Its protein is CASSPPGLSSYEQYF.

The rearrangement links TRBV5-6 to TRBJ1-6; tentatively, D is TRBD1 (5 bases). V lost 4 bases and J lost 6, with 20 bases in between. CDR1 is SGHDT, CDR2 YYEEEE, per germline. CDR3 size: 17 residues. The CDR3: CASSMIGGQAINSPLHF. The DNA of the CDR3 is TGTGCCAGCAGCATGATCGGGGGTCAGGCAATTAATTCACCCCTCCACTTT.

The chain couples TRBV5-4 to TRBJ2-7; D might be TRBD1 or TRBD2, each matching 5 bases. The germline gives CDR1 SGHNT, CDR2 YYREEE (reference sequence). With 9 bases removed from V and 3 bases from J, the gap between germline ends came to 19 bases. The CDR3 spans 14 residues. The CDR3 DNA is TGTGCCACCGGGCCGGGACCAGCCATCTACGAGCAGTACTTC. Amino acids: CATGPGPAIYEQYF.

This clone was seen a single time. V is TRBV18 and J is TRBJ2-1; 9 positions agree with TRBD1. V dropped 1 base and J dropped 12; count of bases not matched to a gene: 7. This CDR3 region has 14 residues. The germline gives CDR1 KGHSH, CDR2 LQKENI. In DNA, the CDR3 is TGTGCCAGCTCACCACAGGGACAGGGTCGGGTGCAGTTCTTC. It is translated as CASSPQGQGRVQFF.